These T cell receptor beta chains were read from a single sample in a study of CD8+CD57+ T cells in acquired aplastic anemia. TCRdb called the reads again in MiXCR, with one record for every CDR3 protein. The profile shows 200,000 to 300,000 distinct CDR3 sequences, around 82% of them singletons. The sequenced sample was sorted CD4+, CD8+, or CD8+CD57+ T cells (not recorded which) from PBMCs. Source of these receptors: a human donor with aplastic anemia. Each CDR3 is given with its conserved first and last residue.

>TRBJ1-2|14|TRBV2
CASTNSINTSGYTF
>TRBJ1-1|13|TRBV29-1
CSVETGMGTEAFF
>TRBJ2-3|14|TRBV9
CASSVEDYPMNTDF
>TRBJ2-1|15|TRBV19
CASTGTSGAYNEQFF
>TRBJ1-2|16|TRBV7-9
CASSFERNGLVYEYTF
>TRBJ2-3|14|TRBV7-6
CASSFDSGAATEYF
>TRBJ2-7|15|TRBV7-9
CASSLHLTRNTEAYF
>TRBJ1-5|14|TRBV9
CASSDGSGKQYFHF
>TRBJ2-5|14|TRBV15
CATTRGSWGETQYF
>TRBJ2-7|15|TRBV7-9
CASSPSTGARNEQYF
>TRBJ2-1|16|TRBV19
CASSQGGGNGKDQQFF
>TRBJ1-1|14|TRBV7-9
CASSLAGRVTAAFF
>TRBJ1-2|15|TRBV12-3/TRBV12-4
CASGGVGLSNYGYTF
>TRBJ1-4|16|TRBV6-5
CASKDGTNSGNEKLFF
>TRBJ2-7|13|TRBV7-8
CASSHAGRAEQQF
>TRBJ2-1|17|TRBV7-9
CASSHPMTSGAYNEQFF
>TRBJ2-6|16|TRBV7-2
CASSLVGSPGANVLTF
>TRBJ2-3|14|TRBV7-3
CASTRQANAVAHYF
>TRBJ2-7|13|TRBV19
CASSIAVSYEQYF
>TRBJ1-5|15|TRBV15
CATSRGTVENQPQHF
>TRBJ2-5|15|TRBV7-2
CASSSGGTWGGSQYF
>TRBJ1-1|12|TRBV2
CASSITDTEAFF
>TRBJ2-7|14|TRBV7-8
CASSFGGGVDEQYF
>TRBJ2-7|13|TRBV25-1
CASSEWDKYEQYF
>TRBJ1-2|15|TRBV11-3
CASSLDLTPIGGYTF
>TRBJ2-2|12|TRBV19
CASSHPTGELFF
>TRBJ1-2|14|TRBV7-2
CASSPNRADYGYTF
>TRBJ2-3|14|TRBV15
CASSLASDPDTQYF
>TRBJ2-5|14|TRBV5-4
CASSRDSGQETQYF
>TRBJ2-7|12|TRBV14
CASSQGAGGQYF
>TRBJ2-3|15|TRBV7-9
CASSLSRADRSSPYF
>TRBJ1-1|15|TRBV7-3
CASSIGASAQDEAFF
>TRBJ2-3|14|TRBV7-8
CASSLDPGGAALSF
>NA|12|TRBV7-8
CASSLEGNEQYF
>TRBJ1-1|15|TRBV7-6
CASTLDRVPSAANFF
>TRBJ2-3|15|TRBV29-1
CSEASGTSSTDTQYF
>TRBJ2-3|15|TRBV9
CGSSVGGQSTDTQYF
>TRBJ2-5|12|TRBV20-1
CSARQGLETQYF
>TRBJ2-3|16|TRBV20-1
CSASSWGDLGTDTQYF
>TRBJ2-5|14|TRBV9
CASSWRSDQETLHF
>TRBJ2-1|14|TRBV27
CASSVQDRGNEQFF
>TRBJ2-3|13|TRBV7-3
CASGEERTETQYF
>TRBJ2-5|15|TRBV12-3/TRBV12-4
CASTRAHGTKETQYF
>TRBJ1-2|15|TRBV7-9
CASSFTRSGECGYTF
>TRBJ1-5|14|TRBV15
CATSSRRHNQPQHF
>TRBJ1-1|15|TRBV7-9
CASSFEMRGNTEAFF
>TRBJ2-5|15|TRBV7-2
CASSLARGPDATQYF
>TRBJ2-1|16|TRBV7-3
CASSLLRKAIKHLQFF
>TRBJ2-3|16|TRBV7-8
CASSSHPEGTALSQYF
>TRBJ2-5|14|TRBV5-8
CASSFTSEQETQYF
>TRBJ2-5|14|TRBV7-3
CASSTGSGEVAYEF
>TRBJ2-3|14|TRBV7-9
CASRDARQGHKEQF
>NA|15|TRBV10-3
CAISQVDGIDQPQHF
>TRBJ1-1|15|TRBV7-9
CASSLDLTCETEAFF
>TRBJ2-5|14|TRBV27
CASSPLEDGETQYF